This T cell receptor beta chain was recovered during a study of T cell repertoires in cytomegalovirus infection. Study-wide background: From public TCR beta signatures came an indication of both CMV infection and matching HLA type.

CDR3 size: 14 residues. Germline values: CDR1 SGHTA, CDR2 FQGNSA. Trimming took 3 bases from V and 2 from J, leaving 10 bases between them. TCRdb processed the reads anew with MiXCR; each CDR3 protein has one entry. Of approximately 180,000 distinct CDR3 sequences in the sample, 7.5% to 10% were seen once. This clonotype occurred many times. Its matching antigen is unknown. Study results and caveats: Cumulative public TCR beta family frequency identified CMV carriers with the relevant HLA. HLA-C-restricted CMV-specific TCR beta clonotypes were dominant in the ex vivo response.

The sample taken for sequencing was PBMCs. The chain uses TRBV7-2 and TRBJ2-5, with a weak D call TRBD1 (6 bases). The source of this sequence is a human donor in good health (CMV status not recorded). Some clones in this sample may be carry-over from other donors' samples. The CDR3 here is CASSFSGTQETQYF. The CDR3 DNA is TGTGCCAGCAGCTTCTCCGGGACACAAGAGACCCAGTACTTC.